This TCR beta chain is drawn from a study of blood T cell repertoires in COVID-19. Study information: The United States, Italy and Spain supplied acute and convalescent COVID-19 samples. PBMCs, B-cell-depleted T cells, or T cells provided the cDNA or gDNA that made up the material.

This clone appeared a single time. Per the original data handling: By means of reference gene primer amplification, nucleated cell counts were estimated. Repertoires were generated with immunoSEQ multiplex PCR, while TCRdb's copy carries only in-frame clones and drops some. V, J and clone size reflect that table, while D and trimming were determined from the DNA. The sample holds roughly 100,000 clones, around 84% seen once. CDR3 length: 14 amino acids. Trimming left V 2 bases short and J 6 bases short, with 10 bases between. Germline assignment: CDR1 MGHRA and CDR2 YSYEKL. V is TRBV4-1 and J is TRBJ1-4; D possibly corresponds to TRBD1 (5 bases). The receptor was derived from a man between 65 and 85 years old with active or convalescent COVID-19. Material: peripheral blood. The CDR3 is CASSQRGKDEKLFF. As DNA, the CDR3 is TGCGCCAGCAGCCAACGGGGGAAGGATGAAAAACTGTTTTTT.